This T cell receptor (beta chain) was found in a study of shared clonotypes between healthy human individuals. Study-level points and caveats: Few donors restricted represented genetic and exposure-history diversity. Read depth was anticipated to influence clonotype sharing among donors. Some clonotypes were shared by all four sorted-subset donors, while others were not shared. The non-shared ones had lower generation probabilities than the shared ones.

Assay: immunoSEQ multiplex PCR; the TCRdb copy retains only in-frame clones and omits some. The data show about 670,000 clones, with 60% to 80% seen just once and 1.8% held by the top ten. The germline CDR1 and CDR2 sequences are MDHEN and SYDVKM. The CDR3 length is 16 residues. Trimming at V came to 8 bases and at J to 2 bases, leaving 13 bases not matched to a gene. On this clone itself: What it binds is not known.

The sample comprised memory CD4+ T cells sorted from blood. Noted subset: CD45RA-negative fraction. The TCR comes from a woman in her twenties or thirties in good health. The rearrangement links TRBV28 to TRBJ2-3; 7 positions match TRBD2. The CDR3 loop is CASSPYGLADTDTQYF. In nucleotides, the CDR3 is TGTGCCAGCTCCCCCTACGGGCTAGCGGACACAGATACGCAGTATTTT.